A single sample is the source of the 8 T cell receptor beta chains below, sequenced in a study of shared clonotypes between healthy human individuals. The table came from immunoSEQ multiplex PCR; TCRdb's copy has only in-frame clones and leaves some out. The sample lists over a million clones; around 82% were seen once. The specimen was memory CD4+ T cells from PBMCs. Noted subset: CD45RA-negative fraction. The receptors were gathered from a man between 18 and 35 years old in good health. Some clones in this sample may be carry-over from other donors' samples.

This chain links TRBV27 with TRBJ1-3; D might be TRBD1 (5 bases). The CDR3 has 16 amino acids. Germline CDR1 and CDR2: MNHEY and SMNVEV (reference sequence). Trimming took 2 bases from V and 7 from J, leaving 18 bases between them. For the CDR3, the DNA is TGTGCCAGCAGTTTAGCGGCAACGACGCGGGGGAACACCATATATTTT. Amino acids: CASSLAATTRGNTIYF.

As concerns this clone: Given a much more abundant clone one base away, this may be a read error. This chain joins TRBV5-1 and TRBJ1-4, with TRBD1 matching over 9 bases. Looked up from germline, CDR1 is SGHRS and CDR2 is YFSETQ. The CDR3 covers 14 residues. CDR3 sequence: CASSLWTGVEKLLF. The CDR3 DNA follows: TGCGCCAGCAGCCTATGGACAGGGGTTGAAAAACTGCTTTTT.

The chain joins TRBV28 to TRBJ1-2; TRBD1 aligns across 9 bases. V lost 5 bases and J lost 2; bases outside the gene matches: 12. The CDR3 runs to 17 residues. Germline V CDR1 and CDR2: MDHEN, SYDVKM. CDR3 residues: CASSASPGQGYNYGYTF. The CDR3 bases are TGTGCCAGCAGTGCAAGCCCGGGACAGGGATACAACTATGGCTACACCTTC.

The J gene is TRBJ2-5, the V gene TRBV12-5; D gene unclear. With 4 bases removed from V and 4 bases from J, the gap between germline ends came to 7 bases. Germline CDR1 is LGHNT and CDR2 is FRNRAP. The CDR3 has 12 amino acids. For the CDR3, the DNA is TGTGCTAGTGGTTCGTCTCGAGAGACCCAGTACTTC. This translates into CASGSSRETQYF.

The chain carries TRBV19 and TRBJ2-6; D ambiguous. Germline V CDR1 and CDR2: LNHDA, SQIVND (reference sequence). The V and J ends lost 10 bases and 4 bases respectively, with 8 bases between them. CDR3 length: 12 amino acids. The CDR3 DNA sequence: TGTGCCACAATCGGGGGGGCCAACGTCCTGACTTTC. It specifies CATIGGANVLTF.

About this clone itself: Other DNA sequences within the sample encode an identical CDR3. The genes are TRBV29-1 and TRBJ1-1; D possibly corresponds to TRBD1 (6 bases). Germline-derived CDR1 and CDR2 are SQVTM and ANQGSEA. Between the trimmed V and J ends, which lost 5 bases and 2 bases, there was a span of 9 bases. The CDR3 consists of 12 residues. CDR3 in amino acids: CSVRRGNTEAFF. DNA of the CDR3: TGCAGCGTTCGCAGGGGTAACACTGAAGCTTTCTTT.

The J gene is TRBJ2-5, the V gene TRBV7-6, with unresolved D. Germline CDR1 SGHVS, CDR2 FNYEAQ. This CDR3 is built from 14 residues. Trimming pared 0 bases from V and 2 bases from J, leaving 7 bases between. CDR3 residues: CASSLAGVQETQYF. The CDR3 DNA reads TGTGCCAGCAGCTTAGCCGGCGTGCAAGAGACCCAGTACTTC. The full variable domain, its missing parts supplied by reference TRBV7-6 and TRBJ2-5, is GAGVSQSPRYKVTKRGQDVALRCDPISGHVSLYWYRQALGQGPEFLTYFNYEAQQDKSGLPNDRFSAERPEGSISTLTIQRTEQRDSAMYRCASSLAGVQETQYFGPGTRLLVL.

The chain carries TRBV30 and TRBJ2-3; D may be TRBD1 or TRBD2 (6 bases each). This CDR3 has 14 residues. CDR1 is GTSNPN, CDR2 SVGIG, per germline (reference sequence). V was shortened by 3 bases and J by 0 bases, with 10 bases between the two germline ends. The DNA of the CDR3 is TGTGCCTGGAGGTGGGGGGCTAGCACAGATACGCAGTATTTT. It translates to CAWRWGASTDTQYF.